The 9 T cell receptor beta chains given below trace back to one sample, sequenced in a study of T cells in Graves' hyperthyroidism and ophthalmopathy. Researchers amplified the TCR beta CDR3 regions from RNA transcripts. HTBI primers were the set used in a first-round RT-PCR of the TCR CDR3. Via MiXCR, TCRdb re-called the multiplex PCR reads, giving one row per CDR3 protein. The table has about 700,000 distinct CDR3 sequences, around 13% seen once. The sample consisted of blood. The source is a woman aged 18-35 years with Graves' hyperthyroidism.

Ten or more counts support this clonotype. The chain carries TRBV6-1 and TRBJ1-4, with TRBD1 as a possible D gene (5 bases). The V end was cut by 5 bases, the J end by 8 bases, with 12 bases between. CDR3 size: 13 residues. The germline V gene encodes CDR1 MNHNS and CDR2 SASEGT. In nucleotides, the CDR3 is TGTGCCAGCAGTTCGGCCTGGGGGGAAAAACTGTTTTTT. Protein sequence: CASSSAWGEKLFF.

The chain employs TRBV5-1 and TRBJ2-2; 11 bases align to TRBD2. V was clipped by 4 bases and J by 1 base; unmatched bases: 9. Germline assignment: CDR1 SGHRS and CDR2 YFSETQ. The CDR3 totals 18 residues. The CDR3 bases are TGCGCCAGCAGCCCCGAGACTAGCGGGATAAGGAACACCGGGGAGCTGTTTTTT. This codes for CASSPETSGIRNTGELFF.

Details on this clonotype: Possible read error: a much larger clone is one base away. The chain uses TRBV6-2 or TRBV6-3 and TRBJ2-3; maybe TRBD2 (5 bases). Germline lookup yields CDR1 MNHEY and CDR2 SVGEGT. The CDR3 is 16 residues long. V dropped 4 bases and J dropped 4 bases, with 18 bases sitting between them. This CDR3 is CASSSYRGFGADTQYF. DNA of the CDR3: TGTGCCAGCAGTTCTTACCGAGGGTTTGGCGCAGATACGCAGTATTTT.

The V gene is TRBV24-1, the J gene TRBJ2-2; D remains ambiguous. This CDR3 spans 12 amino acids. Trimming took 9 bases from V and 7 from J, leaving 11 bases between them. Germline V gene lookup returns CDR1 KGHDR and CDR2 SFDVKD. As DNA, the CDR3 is TGTGCCACCCGAGCTGATGACGGGGAGCTGTTTTTT. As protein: CATRADDGELFF.

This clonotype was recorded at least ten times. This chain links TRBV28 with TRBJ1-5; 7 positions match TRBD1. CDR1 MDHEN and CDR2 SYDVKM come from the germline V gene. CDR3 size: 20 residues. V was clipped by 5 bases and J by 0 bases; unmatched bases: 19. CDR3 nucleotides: TGTGCCAGCAGTACCCCGGGCAGCCCGGGACAGTGGAATAGCAATCAGCCCCAGCATTTT. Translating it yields CASSTPGSPGQWNSNQPQHF.

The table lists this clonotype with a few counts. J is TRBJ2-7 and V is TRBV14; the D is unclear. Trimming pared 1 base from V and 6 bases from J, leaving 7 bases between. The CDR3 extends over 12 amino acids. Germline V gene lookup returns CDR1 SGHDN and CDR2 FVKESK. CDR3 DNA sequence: TGTGCCAGCAGCCAAGTAATCTCCGAGCAGTACTTC. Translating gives CASSQVISEQYF.

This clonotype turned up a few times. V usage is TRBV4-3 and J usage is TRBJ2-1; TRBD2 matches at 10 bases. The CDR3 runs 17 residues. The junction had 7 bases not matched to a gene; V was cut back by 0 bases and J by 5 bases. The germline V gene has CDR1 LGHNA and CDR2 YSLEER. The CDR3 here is CASSQDVRLAGHNEQFF. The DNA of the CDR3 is TGCGCCAGCAGCCAAGATGTTCGACTAGCGGGCCACAATGAGCAGTTCTTC.

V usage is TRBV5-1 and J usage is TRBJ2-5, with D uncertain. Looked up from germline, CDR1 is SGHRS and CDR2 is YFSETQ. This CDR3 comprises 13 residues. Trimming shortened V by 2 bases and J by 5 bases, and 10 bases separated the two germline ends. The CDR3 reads CASSLEPRETQYF. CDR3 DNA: TGCGCCAGCAGCTTAGAGCCGAGGGAGACCCAGTACTTC.

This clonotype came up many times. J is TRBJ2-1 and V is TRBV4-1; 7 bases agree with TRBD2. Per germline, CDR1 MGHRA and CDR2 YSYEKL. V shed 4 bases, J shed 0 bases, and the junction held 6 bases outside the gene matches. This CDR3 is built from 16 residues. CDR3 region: CASSRIRTSSYNEQFF. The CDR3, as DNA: TGCGCCAGCAGCCGGATTCGGACTAGCTCCTACAATGAGCAGTTCTTC.